This T cell receptor (beta chain) comes out of a study of T cell responses to AZD1222 COVID-19 vaccine. Overall study context: Second-dose recipients at about 4 or about 12 weeks were treated as one pooled group. Findings and caveats of the study: Two AZD1222 doses significantly raised spike-specific TCR breadth and depth over controls.

For this clone: Its antigen is unknown.

Sequencing used immunoSEQ multiplex PCR; TCRdb keeps in-frame clones, though not all of them. This table holds about 110,000 clones, roughly nine tenths found once. The sample was peripheral blood, taken on day 0 of AZD1222 vaccination. The source is an adult in good health.

The CDR3 spells CASSRLAEVGNEQFF. CDR3 coding DNA: TGTGCCAGCAGCCGACTAGCGGAGGTGGGCAATGAGCAGTTCTTC. This chain joins TRBV14 and TRBJ2-1, with 9 bases fitting TRBD2. Germline V CDR1 and CDR2: SGHDN, FVKESK. The CDR3 has 15 residues. V lost 4 bases to trimming and J lost 6 bases; unmatched junction nucleotides: 7.